One and the same sample provided the 23 T cell receptor beta chains below, sequenced in a study of neurological immune-mediated disorders. Using its own MiXCR run on the 5' RACE reads, TCRdb lists one record per CDR3 protein. Among around 61,000 distinct CDR3 sequences listed, roughly 5% were seen once. Sample: PBMCs. These receptors were obtained from a human donor with multiple sclerosis. The donor label of this sample is uncertain.

This clonotype was counted at least ten times. The chain uses TRBV12-3 or TRBV12-4 and TRBJ1-1, with a tentative D call TRBD1 (6 bases). There are 13 residues in the CDR3. V was cut by 3 bases and J by 4 bases, with 9 bases left in between. The CDR3 DNA is TGTGCCAGCAGTTTTAACAGGGTCACTGAAGCTTTCTTT. This gives the protein CASSFNRVTEAFF.

This clonotype was found many times. J is TRBJ2-2 and V is TRBV20-1, with 11 bases identical to TRBD2. Germline CDR1 reads DFQATT; CDR2 reads SNEGSKA (reference sequence). Trimming took 3 bases from V and 6 from J; bases not matched to a gene: 9. The CDR3 runs 16 residues. CDR3 residues: CSARDLAGGQAGELFF. The CDR3 nucleotides read TGCAGTGCTAGGGACCTAGCGGGGGGCCAGGCCGGGGAGCTGTTTTTT.

This clonotype was seen at least ten times. The genes are TRBV20-1 and TRBJ2-1, with 11 bases fitting TRBD2. Germline lookup yields CDR1 DFQATT and CDR2 SNEGSKA (reference sequence). The trim removed 1 base at V and 9 bases at J, leaving 5 bases unmatched. The CDR3 contains 14 residues. CDR3 protein: CSARVAGGPGEQFF. The CDR3 bases are TGCAGTGCTAGAGTAGCGGGGGGGCCGGGTGAGCAGTTCTTC.

This clonotype was detected many times. The J gene is TRBJ2-7, the V gene TRBV5-5; D may match TRBD1 or TRBD2 (5 bases each). V lost 5 bases to trimming and J lost 0 bases, with 15 bases between them. There are 15 residues in the CDR3. Germline V gene sequence: CDR1 SGHKS, CDR2 YYEKEE (reference sequence). In DNA, the CDR3 is TGTGCCAGCAGTTATTCGTGGGGACCCTCCTACGAGCAGTACTTC. It is translated as CASSYSWGPSYEQYF.

This clonotype was counted ten times or more. The chain combines TRBV7-9 with TRBJ2-1; D unresolved. The CDR3 is 13 amino acids. The germline V gene has CDR1 SEHNR and CDR2 FQNEAQ (reference sequence). Trimming left V 5 bases short and J 6 bases short, with 11 bases between. As DNA, the CDR3 is TGTGCCAGCAGCCCCACCCTCTTCAATGAGCAGTTCTTC. Its protein is CASSPTLFNEQFF.

The sample holds many counts of this clonotype. The chain uses TRBV20-1 and TRBJ1-5; 7 bases map to TRBD1. With V trimmed by 5 bases and J by 0 bases, 4 bases remained unmatched. From germline, CDR1 is DFQATT and CDR2 SNEGSKA (reference sequence). The CDR3 is 14 amino acids. The CDR3 spells CSAGTDSSNQPQHF. The CDR3 nucleotides read TGCAGTGCTGGGACAGATTCTAGCAATCAGCCCCAGCATTTT.

The table lists this clonotype with many counts. The chain recombines TRBV5-1 with TRBJ2-1, with D possibly TRBD2 on 6 matching bases. This CDR3 comprises 15 residues. Trimming took 0 bases from V and 6 from J, leaving 13 bases between them. Germline CDR1 reads SGHRS; CDR2 reads YFSETQ. The CDR3 is CASSLAGGRTNEQFF. DNA for the CDR3: TGCGCCAGCAGCTTGGCCGGGGGAAGGACCAATGAGCAGTTCTTC.

This chain connects TRBV7-8 to TRBJ2-7; tentatively, D is TRBD2 (7 bases). The germline V gene encodes CDR1 SGHVS and CDR2 FQNEAQ. The CDR3 contains 14 residues. The germline V and J ends were trimmed by 7 bases and 5 bases, with 18 bases remaining between them. The CDR3 is CASTIGGGMDEQYF. The CDR3 nucleotides read TGTGCCAGCACCATAGGGGGGGGCATGGACGAGCAGTACTTC.

This clonotype was observed at least ten times. The chain joins TRBV25-1 to TRBJ1-2, with a weak D call TRBD1 (5 bases). Germline V gene sequence: CDR1 MGHDK, CDR2 SYGVNS. The CDR3 runs 14 residues. The V end lost 2 bases, the J end lost 5 bases, and 12 bases lay between the germline ends. The CDR3 sequence is CASSEDSRVYGYTF. In nucleotides, the CDR3 is TGTGCCAGCAGTGAAGACAGTCGAGTTTATGGCTACACCTTC.

This clonotype was observed at least ten times. This chain uses TRBV10-3 with TRBJ2-1; 7 nucleotides match TRBD1. J lost 0 bases, V lost 8 bases, and 16 bases had no gene match. Per the germline V gene, CDR1 is ENHRY and CDR2 is SYGVKD. The CDR3 totals 18 residues. DNA of the CDR3: TGTGCCATCGGGGGCAGGGGGACAAGGTCCTTCTCCTACAATGAGCAGTTCTTC. It specifies CAIGGRGTRSFSYNEQFF.

This clonotype has ten or more counts. The chain recombines TRBV5-1 with TRBJ1-1; D perhaps matches TRBD1 (5 bases). Germline CDR1 SGHRS, CDR2 YFSETQ. Trimming left V 2 bases short and J 6 bases short, with 14 bases between. This CDR3 has 14 amino acids. CDR3 DNA: TGCGCCAGCAGCTTAAAGGGAAGGGACCCTGAAGCTTTCTTT. Protein: CASSLKGRDPEAFF.

This clonotype appeared many times. The V call is TRBV9, the J call TRBJ1-1; 7 positions agree with TRBD1. The CDR3 is made up of 13 amino acids. CDR1 is SGDLS, CDR2 YYNGEE, per germline. J was trimmed by 8 bases and V by 6 bases; bases with no gene match: 10. The CDR3 nucleotides read TGTGCCAGCAATTCGGTCACAGGGGCAGAAGCTTTCTTT. Translation gives CASNSVTGAEAFF.

Many counts were recorded for this clonotype. The chain links TRBV11-3 to TRBJ2-1, with 11 nucleotides matching TRBD1. In germline, CDR1 is SGHNT, CDR2 YENEEA. The CDR3 has 14 residues. V shed 6 bases and J 7 bases; nucleotides not matched to a gene: 5. The CDR3 loop is CASSTDRGRNEQFF. Here the CDR3 DNA reads TGTGCCAGCAGTACGGACAGGGGGCGTAATGAGCAGTTCTTC.

This clonotype was observed many times. The CDR3 region is CASSPGANTDTQYF. CDR3 DNA sequence: TGTGCCAGCAGCCCCGGGGCCAACACAGATACGCAGTATTTT. The J gene is TRBJ2-3, the V gene TRBV5-5, with D possibly being TRBD1 or TRBD2 (5 bases each). CDR3 length: 14 amino acids. With 4 bases removed from V and 2 bases from J, the gap between germline ends came to 11 bases. In germline, CDR1 is SGHKS, CDR2 YYEKEE (reference sequence).

This clonotype was picked up many times. This rearrangement joins TRBV12-3 or TRBV12-4 to TRBJ1-3; D is possibly TRBD1 (5 bases). Trimming stripped 2 bases from V and 2 bases from J, with 7 bases between. The CDR3 spans 14 residues. The CDR3 loop is CASSLRGTGNTIYF. DNA for the CDR3: TGTGCCAGCAGTTTACGGGGGACTGGAAACACCATATATTTT.

This clonotype was counted many times. This chain connects TRBV5-1 to TRBJ2-7, with 8 bases matching TRBD2. The germline V gene encodes CDR1 SGHRS and CDR2 YFSETQ. This CDR3 has 15 residues. V shed 4 bases and J 6 bases; nucleotides not matched to a gene: 12. CDR3 bases: TGCGCCAGCAGCGATCCGGGACTAGTAATTTCCGAGCAGTACTTC. Its translation: CASSDPGLVISEQYF.

This clonotype has ten or more counts. The chain joins TRBV7-9 to TRBJ2-4; 8 bases map to TRBD2. V gave up 6 bases and J gave up 11 bases; unmatched junction bases: 9. There are 13 residues in the CDR3. Germline V gives CDR1 SEHNR, CDR2 FQNEAQ (reference sequence). The CDR3 loop reads CASRSGTSEVQYF. The CDR3, as DNA: TGTGCCAGCAGATCCGGGACTAGTGAGGTTCAGTACTTC.

This clonotype has a count of ten or more. This sequence joins TRBV5-6 and TRBJ2-2; 9 nucleotides agree with TRBD1. Germline V gene sequence: CDR1 SGHDT, CDR2 YYEEEE. This CDR3 contains 15 residues. Trimming removed 2 bases from V and 4 bases from J; junction bases left unmatched: 3. The chain's CDR3 is CASSLGQGSTGELFF. The CDR3 DNA sequence: TGTGCCAGCAGCTTAGGACAGGGGAGCACCGGGGAGCTGTTTTTT.

This clonotype was observed at least ten times. The rearrangement links TRBV5-1 to TRBJ1-1; D is undetermined. Germline CDR1 reads SGHRS; CDR2 reads YFSETQ. V gave up 1 base and J gave up 1 base, with 8 bases separating them. This CDR3 has 14 residues. CDR3 region: CASSLNSGNTEAFF. For the CDR3, the DNA is TGCGCCAGCAGCTTGAATAGTGGGAACACTGAAGCTTTCTTT.

This clonotype was detected ten times or more. V usage is TRBV7-8 and J usage is TRBJ2-7; perhaps TRBD2 as D (5 bases). The germline V gene encodes CDR1 SGHVS and CDR2 FQNEAQ. The CDR3 runs to 15 residues. Trimming stripped 1 base from V and 4 bases from J, with 14 bases between. CDR3 nucleotides: TGTGCCAGCAGCTTAGGGAGGCCGGTCAGTTACGAGCAGTACTTC. Residues: CASSLGRPVSYEQYF.

This clonotype is deemed large (0.1 to 1%). J is TRBJ1-1 and V is TRBV5-1; D is ambiguous. CDR1 and CDR2 from the germline V gene are SGHRS and YFSETQ. V lost 5 bases and J lost 1, with 12 bases in between. The CDR3 consists of 14 residues. DNA of the CDR3: TGCGCCAGCAGGATTACCGACGGGAACACTGAAGCTTTCTTT. It specifies CASRITDGNTEAFF.

This clonotype was found many times. This chain joins TRBV5-1 and TRBJ1-5, with 7 bases fitting TRBD1. Per germline, CDR1 SGHRS and CDR2 YFSETQ. V shed 10 bases, J shed 5 bases, and the junction held 15 bases outside the gene matches. The CDR3 sequence is 15 residues long. CDR3 DNA sequence: TGCGCCGGCACTCCAGGGGGTAAAGGCCATCAGCCCCAGCATTTT. It translates to CAGTPGGKGHQPQHF.

Many counts were recorded for this clonotype. The chain carries TRBV20-1 and TRBJ2-2, with 10 bases aligning to TRBD2. The CDR3 contains 16 residues. CDR1 and CDR2 from the germline V gene are DFQATT and SNEGSKA (reference sequence). The V and J ends lost 0 bases and 7 bases, in that order; junction bases with no gene match: 8. CDR3 bases: TGCAGTGCTAGAGAACTAGCGGGGACAAACGTCGGGGAGCTGTTTTTT. This gives the protein CSARELAGTNVGELFF.